This paragraph covers one TCR beta chain sequence. What this receptor recognizes is not known. No base qualities exist here, and no much larger clone lies one base off it. CDR1 and CDR2, per the germline V gene (reference sequence), are MNHEY and SMNVEV. The CDR3 spans 16 residues, from the cysteine through the phenylalanine. Only the CDR3 region is kept as DNA, spanning 48 bases read in frame from base 1. Cut back by 5 bases and 1 base, the V and J ends lie 12 bases apart. This specimen belongs to a study of a mutant IDH1 vaccine in newly diagnosed glioma (dated by TCRdb to 2020 to 2022). About the full investigation: Of the 32 patients who were treated, around 62% were male and approximately 38% were female, and the mean age was around 40 years. Prior to enrollment, patients had been given standard therapy consisting of radiotherapy alone, temozolomide alone, or radiochemotherapy with temozolomide, with the combination given to most patients. Six visits were used for peripheral blood collection: V03 (baseline), V05, V07, V10, V12 and V13. For exploratory analyses, longitudinal TCRB deep sequencing was carried out in roughly 25 treated patients wherever samples were available.

This sample's time point label indicates: baseline, week 1 (first vaccination visit). The treatment or condition label corresponds to: pre-vaccination baseline after standard-of-care therapy. All donors had newly diagnosed IDH1-mutant astrocytomas of WHO grade 3 or 4 that showed loss of nuclear ATRX. The samples were drawn from NOA16, a multicentre, single-arm, open-label phase I trial in Germany that tested a mutant IDH1 peptide vaccine in humans for the first time. For immunogenicity testing, the blood drawn at visit V03 was used as the baseline sample. The DNeasy Blood and Tissue Kit was used to extract genomic DNA from EDTA blood for TCRB sequencing. The library was built by means of the immunoSEQ multiplex PCR assay. The hsTCRB Kit was used according to the manufacturer's protocol to amplify rearranged TCR beta chain sequences. TCRB libraries were sequenced on an Illumina MiSeq. As for the authors' bioinformatics: The proprietary platform of the kit vendor was used for demultiplexing, trimming and gene mapping. The source is immuneACCESS, and TCRdb retained only in-frame sequences with V and J called. Part of the clones is not carried over; for the studies checked, unresolved V genes explain less than half of this, and the remainder is unexplained. V and J calls and clone size are those listed in that table; D and trimming were worked out from the DNA. The sample includes some 68,000 clones, with 75% to 85% observed a single time. Around 8.8% of the sample is taken by the ten largest.

What the study reported, not specific to this receptor: Availability determined which PBMC samples were chosen for TCRB deep sequencing. The authors stated that sample limitations prevented analyses of patient blood samples from being reproduced. Pseudoprogression appeared unrelated to alterations in the top peripheral T cell clonotypes detected by TCRB sequencing. Across multiple MHC alleles, vaccine-induced immune responses were seen in about 93% of patients.

The TCR originated in a man aged 45-60 years with glioma. The sequences come from PBMCs, collected from a glioma patient treated with radiotherapy, temozolomide or both. The sequence is built from TRBV27 and TRBJ2-6; no D gene is confidently identified. The sequenced DNA is TGTGCCAGCAGTCCGGTCGTATTGTCTGGGGCCAACGTCCTGACTTTC. Its product reads: CASSPVVLSGANVLTF.